What follows are 31 T cell receptor beta chains derived from one specimen sequenced in a study of T cells in narcolepsy. Method: immunoSEQ multiplex PCR; TCRdb's copy keeps in-frame clones and lacks some. The table includes roughly 22,000 clones, 55% to 80% detected once. The sequenced sample consisted of memory (CD45RA-) CD4+ T cells from blood. The receptor set was obtained from a human donor in good health.

DNA of the CDR3: TGTGCCAGCAGCTTCGGCGGAAGCACAGATACGCAGTATTTT. It encodes CASSFGGSTDTQYF. The rearrangement joins TRBV5-4 to TRBJ2-3, with unresolved D. Trimming took 2 bases from V and 0 from J, leaving 7 bases between them. Germline assignment: CDR1 SGHNT and CDR2 YYREEE (reference sequence). The CDR3 covers 14 residues.

This clone appeared a few times. DNA for the CDR3: TGTGCCAGCAGCGTTAGCGGGGGGAAGAACACCGGGGAGCTGTTTTTT. This translates into CASSVSGGKNTGELFF. This chain connects TRBV7-8 to TRBJ2-2, with 10 bases that match TRBD2. Trimming at V came to 5 bases and at J to 1 base, leaving 4 bases not matched to a gene. Germline loops: CDR1 SGHVS, CDR2 FQNEAQ. The CDR3 consists of 16 residues. The full variable domain, completed using reference TRBV7-8 and TRBJ2-2, is GAGVSQSPRYKVAKRGQDVALRCDPISGHVSLFWYQQALGQGPEFLTYFQNEAQLDKSGLPSDRFFAERPEGSVSTLKIQRTQQEDSAVYLCASSVSGGKNTGELFFGEGSRLTVL.

In this sample, this clone turned up a few times. This sequence joins TRBV2 and TRBJ1-6; TRBD1 aligns across 7 bases. The V segment lost 3 bases and the J segment 6 bases; nucleotides outside the gene matches: 5. The length of the CDR3 is 15 residues. Looked up from germline, CDR1 is SNHLY and CDR2 is FYNNEI. The DNA for the CDR3 is TGTGCCAGCAGTGATAGACAGGGATCTAATTCACCCCTCCACTTT. Translation: CASSDRQGSNSPLHF. The full variable domain, with the rest looked up from reference TRBV2 and TRBJ1-6, is EPEVTQTPSHQVTQMGQEVILRCVPISNHLYFYWYRQILGQKVEFLVSFYNNEISEKSEIFDDQFSVERPDGSNFTLKIRSTKLEDSAMYFCASSDRQGSNSPLHFGNGTRLTVT.

The chain uses TRBV7-6 and TRBJ1-4; 10 bases line up with TRBD1. The CDR3 sequence is 14 residues long. Germline V gene data show CDR1 as SGHVS and CDR2 as FNYEAQ. V shed 5 bases, J shed 11 bases, and the junction held 8 bases outside the gene matches. The CDR3 nucleotides are TGTGCCAGCAGCGCAGCGACAGGGGGCGCGAAACTGTTTTTT. Its protein is CASSAATGGAKLFF.

The genes are TRBV2 and TRBJ1-1, with D tentatively TRBD1 (5 bases). The germline V gene has CDR1 SNHLY and CDR2 FYNNEI. Trimming left V 8 bases short and J 2 bases short, with 18 bases between. This CDR3 is 15 amino acids long. The CDR3 DNA reads TGTGCCAGCCGGGGTGGGGGGACCTTAAACACTGAAGCTTTCTTT. This encodes CASRGGGTLNTEAFF.

CDR3 loop: CASSSTHKSYEQYF. The CDR3 DNA reads TGTGCCAGCAGCTCCACTCATAAGAGCTACGAGCAGTACTTC. The J gene is TRBJ2-7, the V gene TRBV7-2; no clear D. Germline V lookup: CDR1 SGHTA, CDR2 FQGNSA. The CDR3 is made up of 14 amino acids. V was clipped by 4 bases and J by 3 bases, with 13 bases between them.

The chain combines TRBV6-5 with TRBJ2-1, with D perhaps being TRBD1 or TRBD2 (5 bases each). Trimming pared 4 bases from V and 7 bases from J, leaving 20 bases between. The CDR3 consists of 16 residues. Germline CDR1 and CDR2: MNHEY and SVGAGI. Written as DNA, the CDR3 is TGTGCCAGCAGTTCTGGGGCCAAAAGAGGGGCTAATGAGCAGTTCTTC. Protein sequence: CASSSGAKRGANEQFF.

The chain couples TRBV27 to TRBJ2-5; D is possibly TRBD1 or TRBD2 (6 bases each). The CDR3 covers 14 residues. Between the trimmed V and J ends, which lost 5 bases and 7 bases, there was a span of 17 bases. CDR1 is MNHEY and CDR2 is SMNVEV in the germline V gene (reference sequence). Written as DNA, the CDR3 is TGTGCCAGCAGTGCTGGGACAAACGGGGGGACCCAGTACTTC. As protein: CASSAGTNGGTQYF.

The chain employs TRBV4-3 and TRBJ1-4; D uncertain. The CDR3 has 15 residues. Germline V gene data show CDR1 as LGHNA and CDR2 as YSLEER. Trimming shortened V by 0 bases and J by 5 bases, and 10 bases separated the two germline ends. CDR3 in DNA: TGCGCCAGCAGCCAAGATTTACGCGGGAATGAAAAACTGTTTTTT. It is translated as CASSQDLRGNEKLFF.

The chain links TRBV5-6 to TRBJ2-5, with 7 bases aligning to TRBD2. Germline V gene sequence: CDR1 SGHDT, CDR2 YYEEEE. The CDR3 consists of 12 residues. V was pared by 4 bases and J by 7 bases, with 4 bases of the junction left unmatched. CDR3 sequence (DNA): TGTGCCAGCAGCCTGGGGAGGGGGACCCAGTACTTC. Translated: CASSLGRGTQYF.

The chain carries TRBV7-2 and TRBJ2-2; D unclear. There are 14 residues in the CDR3. Germline V gene data show CDR1 as SGHTA and CDR2 as FQGNSA. Between the trimmed V and J ends, which lost 5 bases and 8 bases, there was a span of 15 bases. CDR3 region: CASSPSGPQGELFF. CDR3 sequence (DNA): TGTGCCAGCAGCCCCTCTGGGCCCCAGGGGGAGCTGTTTTTT.

Here the CDR3 DNA reads TGTGCCTGCCAGGGGAAAGGAACCCTCCACTTT. It codes for CACQGKGTLHF. The rearrangement uses TRBV30 and TRBJ1-6, with D perhaps TRBD1 (6 bases). The CDR3 contains 11 residues. V gave up 6 bases and J gave up 14 bases, with 14 bases separating them. Per germline, CDR1 GTSNPN and CDR2 SVGIG (reference sequence).

In nucleotides, the CDR3 is TGTGCCAGTAGTACGTCGGGACAGCAAAATCAGCCCCAGCATTTT. Translation gives CASSTSGQQNQPQHF. The V gene is TRBV19, the J gene TRBJ1-5; TRBD1 agrees at 7 bases. Trimming at V came to 4 bases and at J to 4 bases, leaving 7 bases not matched to a gene. This CDR3 is 15 amino acids long. Germline V gene lookup returns CDR1 LNHDA and CDR2 SQIVND (reference sequence).

This chain joins TRBV6-5 and TRBJ2-5; D could derive from TRBD1 or TRBD2 (5 bases each). With 7 bases removed from V and 1 base from J, the gap between germline ends came to 13 bases. CDR1 is MNHEY, CDR2 SVGAGI, per germline. The CDR3 runs 14 residues. Written as DNA, the CDR3 is TGTGCCAGCACCGGCTGGGGGATCCAAGAGACCCAGTACTTC. Its translation: CASTGWGIQETQYF.

Here the CDR3 DNA reads TGTGCCAGCTGGACAGGGGGTGCACCCCTCCACTTT. Encoded protein: CASWTGGAPLHF. V is TRBV6-5 and J is TRBJ1-6, with 10 bases identical to TRBD1. This CDR3 has 12 residues. The junction had 3 bases not matched to a gene; V was cut back by 8 bases and J by 11 bases. Germline loops: CDR1 MNHEY, CDR2 SVGAGI.

This clone was observed a handful of times. The CDR3 here is CAIRQGDIQYF. The CDR3, as DNA: TGTGCCATCCGCCAGGGTGACATTCAGTACTTC. The chain is built from TRBV10-3 and TRBJ2-4, with D maybe TRBD1 (5 bases). The CDR3 is made up of 11 amino acids. The V and J ends lost 8 bases and 8 bases respectively, with 10 bases between them. In germline, CDR1 is ENHRY, CDR2 SYGVKD.

This clone was recorded a few times. J is TRBJ1-1 and V is TRBV5-1, with D possibly TRBD1 on 5 matching bases. The V and J ends lost 0 bases and 10 bases respectively, with 16 bases between them. CDR1 is SGHRS, CDR2 YFSETQ, per germline. CDR3 size: 14 residues. CDR3 loop: CASSLDPVGGRAFF. CDR3 sequence (DNA): TGCGCCAGCAGCTTGGACCCCGTCGGGGGTAGAGCTTTCTTT.

The chain combines TRBV11-1 with TRBJ2-7; 13 bases are a match to TRBD2. This CDR3 has 14 residues. CDR1 is SGHAT, CDR2 FQDESV, per germline (reference sequence). The V segment lost 4 bases and the J segment 8 bases; nucleotides outside the gene matches: 5. The CDR3 loop is CASSSGLAGAQQYF. CDR3 nucleotide sequence: TGTGCCAGCAGCTCCGGACTAGCGGGAGCCCAGCAGTACTTC.

This clone was detected once. V is TRBV6-5 and J is TRBJ2-3; D unresolved. The CDR3 has 12 amino acids. Trimming shortened V by 4 bases and J by 1 base, and 3 bases separated the two germline ends. CDR1 is MNHEY, CDR2 SVGAGI, per germline. This CDR3 is CASSWGTDTQYF. The CDR3 bases are TGTGCCAGCAGTTGGGGCACAGATACGCAGTATTTT.

This chain's CDR3 is CASSPPTAGYGYTF. The CDR3 coding sequence is TGTGCCAGCTCACCCCCGACAGCCGGCTATGGCTACACCTTC. J is TRBJ1-2 and V is TRBV18; maybe TRBD1 (5 bases). The germline V gene has CDR1 KGHSH and CDR2 LQKENI. This CDR3 spans 14 amino acids. V was trimmed by 3 bases and J by 4 bases, leaving 12 bases between them. The full variable domain, completed using reference TRBV18 and TRBJ1-2, is NAGVMQNPRHLVRRRGQEARLRCSPMKGHSHVYWYRQLPEEGLKFMVYLQKENIIDESGMPKERFSAEFPKEGPSILRIQQVVRGDSAAYFCASSPPTAGYGYTFGSGTRLTVV.

This clone has a single count. The rearrangement joins TRBV30 to TRBJ1-1; D unclear. V lost 1 base and J lost 8, with 14 bases in between. There are 13 residues in the CDR3. Germline V gene sequence: CDR1 GTSNPN, CDR2 SVGIG (reference sequence). The CDR3 is CAWSGGVSGEAFF. CDR3 nucleotides: TGTGCCTGGAGTGGGGGAGTGAGCGGGGAAGCTTTCTTT.

The rearrangement links TRBV7-2 to TRBJ2-3; 7 bases are a match to TRBD2. Germline V gives CDR1 SGHTA, CDR2 FQGNSA. This CDR3 is built from 14 residues. Trimming removed 11 bases from V and 2 bases from J; junction bases left unmatched: 10. Here the CDR3 DNA reads TGTGCCGGACGGGGGGACCATCCCACAGATACGCAGTATTTT. Encoded protein: CAGRGDHPTDTQYF.

The chain links TRBV6-1 to TRBJ1-4; D gene uncertain. Deletions cut 2 bases from V and 4 bases from J, with 8 bases between. The CDR3 loop spans 14 amino acids. Germline V gives CDR1 MNHNS, CDR2 SASEGT. The CDR3: CASSEQWGNEKLFF. In DNA form, the CDR3 reads TGTGCCAGCAGTGAACAGTGGGGTAATGAAAAACTGTTTTTT.

The chain combines TRBV28 with TRBJ2-5, with TRBD2 identical over 8 bases. CDR3 length: 17 amino acids. Germline assignment: CDR1 MDHEN and CDR2 SYDVKM. CDR3 region: CSTQKGWEREGQETQYF. Written as DNA, the CDR3 is TGTTCCACCCAAAAGGGTTGGGAACGGGAGGGCCAAGAGACCCAGTACTTC.

This clone has only one observation. The V and J genes are TRBV5-1 and TRBJ1-2, with D unclear. CDR3 length equals 13 residues. Germline V gene lookup returns CDR1 SGHRS and CDR2 YFSETQ. The ends were cut back, 0 bases at V and 4 bases at J, with 7 bases in the middle. The chain's CDR3 is CASSLGLSYGYTF. CDR3 in DNA: TGCGCCAGCAGCTTGGGACTGAGCTATGGCTACACCTTC. Full variable domain (remainder filled in from reference TRBV5-1 and TRBJ1-2): KAGVTQTPRYLIKTRGQQVTLSCSPISGHRSVSWYQQTPGQGLQFLFEYFSETQRNKGNFPGRFSGRQFSNSRSEMNVSTLELGDSALYLCASSLGLSYGYTFGSGTRLTVV.

The rearrangement joins TRBV7-8 to TRBJ2-3; the D is unclear. Germline values: CDR1 SGHVS, CDR2 FQNEAQ. CDR3 size: 13 residues. V lost 7 bases, J lost 3 bases, and 11 bases lay in between. CDR3 residues: CASTQERTDTQYF. CDR3 nucleotide sequence: TGTGCCAGCACCCAGGAAAGGACAGATACGCAGTATTTT.

The chain couples TRBV18 to TRBJ2-3; the match to TRBD2 covers 7 bases. This CDR3 spans 15 amino acids. J was trimmed by 1 base and V by 6 bases; bases with no gene match: 7. Germline CDR1 is KGHSH and CDR2 is LQKENI. CDR3 nucleotide sequence: TGTGCCAGCTCCCTTGGCCTAGCGGGCACAGATACGCAGTATTTT. Residues: CASSLGLAGTDTQYF.

This chain joins TRBV7-6 and TRBJ2-7, with 9 bases that match TRBD2. Trimming removed 5 bases from V and 4 bases from J; junction bases left unmatched: 9. The CDR3 runs 15 residues. Germline values: CDR1 SGHVS, CDR2 FNYEAQ. CDR3 loop: CASSPLAGWSYEQYF. In DNA form, the CDR3 reads TGTGCCAGCAGCCCGCTAGCGGGATGGTCTTACGAGCAGTACTTC.

This clone came up a few times. CDR3 sequence: CASSPTSGSNEQFF. CDR3 nucleotides: TGCGCCAGCAGCCCGACTAGCGGGAGCAATGAGCAGTTCTTC. The chain combines TRBV5-1 with TRBJ2-1; TRBD2 agrees at 12 bases. The CDR3 covers 14 residues. CDR1 is SGHRS and CDR2 is YFSETQ in the germline V gene. J gave up 6 bases and V 4 bases, and 2 bases lay outside the gene matches.

This chain links TRBV2 with TRBJ2-1, with TRBD2 as a possible D gene (6 bases). The CDR3 runs to 13 residues. V lost 11 bases, J lost 4 bases, and 15 bases lay in between. The germline CDR1 and CDR2 sequences are SNHLY and FYNNEI. The CDR3 nucleotides read TGTGCCGGGGGACTTAAGGTGTACAATGAGCAGTTCTTC. It translates to CAGGLKVYNEQFF.

This sequence joins TRBV19 and TRBJ2-6; D unresolved. V was shortened by 0 bases and J by 1 base, with 7 bases between the two germline ends. The germline gives CDR1 LNHDA, CDR2 SQIVND (reference sequence). The CDR3 has 16 amino acids. The CDR3 here is CASSIEVQSGANVLTF. CDR3 sequence (DNA): TGTGCCAGTAGTATAGAAGTACAGTCTGGGGCCAACGTCCTGACTTTC.